This is a list of T cell receptor beta chains from one sample in a study of shared clonotypes between healthy human individuals. Measured with immunoSEQ multiplex PCR; TCRdb has only the in-frame clones, and not every one. The sample contains over a million clones, roughly 96% of which appear only once. Sequencing input: naive CD4+ T cells sorted from blood. The source is a man under 40 in good health. Both conserved end residues are part of each CDR3. The size entry is marked missing in some rows and otherwise reads once, few, many or a size class.

j_call	clone_size	v_call	cdr3_aa
TRBJ1-5	.	TRBV2	CASSERRQGSQPQHF
TRBJ2-3	.	TRBV28	CASGRDSTDTQYF
TRBJ2-7	.	TRBV19	CASSIDLLAGRSYEQYF
TRBJ2-1	.	TRBV28	CASSFLRDPYNEQFF
TRBJ2-4	.	TRBV5-6	CASSHLLTSGSAKNIQYF
TRBJ2-7	.	TRBV5-5	CASSNPGTSYEQYF
TRBJ2-7	.	TRBV11-3	CASSLEGQTYEQYF
TRBJ2-1	.	TRBV6-1	CASSGGFIGLPYNEQFF
TRBJ1-2	.	TRBV19	CASSDKDRWEIYGYTF
TRBJ2-5	.	TRBV6-5	CASSYSIQIQETQYF
TRBJ1-1	.	TRBV7-9	CASSASEAFF
TRBJ2-1	.	TRBV4-2	CASSQDRTRSYNEQFF
TRBJ2-1	.	TRBV14	CASSQEQDFSRRGEQFF
TRBJ2-1	.	TRBV7-3	CASSLLAGVFNEQFF
TRBJ2-3	.	TRBV28	CASSFGPGQPFGTQYF
TRBJ1-5	.	TRBV20-1	CSAGRGQPQHF
TRBJ2-6	.	TRBV7-3	CASSLSTGSGANVLTF
TRBJ1-2	once	TRBV5-5	CASSSAPAGHYGYTF
TRBJ2-1	.	TRBV27	CASSFRGYYNEQFF
TRBJ1-4	.	TRBV28	CASSFQSDSSNEKLFF
TRBJ2-7	.	TRBV29-1	CSASGASGLGSYEQYF
TRBJ2-3	once	TRBV2	CASRAGTRDTQYF
TRBJ2-7	.	TRBV19	CASSIVIERGRGTYEQYF
TRBJ2-3	.	TRBV7-9	CASSWTSGSLTDTQYF
TRBJ2-7	.	TRBV11-2	CASSLGWADEQYF
TRBJ2-5	.	TRBV5-4	CASSAGTSLDRETQYF
TRBJ2-2	.	TRBV5-1	CASAYQPRKDSSATGELFF
TRBJ2-1	.	TRBV28	CASRPGPYNEQFF
TRBJ2-1	.	TRBV7-2	CASSAPGTSGNNEQFF
TRBJ1-2	.	TRBV28	CASSLPAGGLGDYGYTF
TRBJ2-5	.	TRBV30	CAWSVQGRVETQYF
TRBJ2-5	.	TRBV6-5	CASRSRRETQYF
TRBJ2-1	.	TRBV11-2	CASSSDLAGRSYNEQFF
TRBJ1-2	.	TRBV11-2	CASGSGWDYGYTF
TRBJ2-3	.	TRBV5-1	CASSSRQGARTDTQYF
TRBJ2-7	.	TRBV7-9	CASSEQGTSYEQYF
TRBJ1-4	.	TRBV6-6	CASSPPTDRDRKLFF
TRBJ2-7	.	TRBV2	CASSEAYAGVEQYF
TRBJ2-1	.	TRBV18	CASSPLGVSLYEQFF
TRBJ1-5	.	TRBV5-1	CASSLGQGGNQPQHF
TRBJ2-2	.	TRBV7-6	CASSLSLTGSTGELFF
TRBJ2-1	once	TRBV4-3	CASSQDTGSSYNEQFF
TRBJ1-2	.	TRBV6-6	CASSYGDRGRDGYTF